Listed below are T cell receptor beta chains from one sample, sequenced in a study of human T cells and chemical hapten exposure. TCRdb re-analysed the RACE reads in MiXCR, keeping a single row per CDR3 protein. Among about 70,000 distinct CDR3 sequences listed, 7.5% to 10% were seen once. Specimen: whole blood, collected in connection with sensitization to the hapten diphenylcyclopropenone (DPC). Receptors originate from a woman aged 40 to 50 with alopecia areata. Some clones in this sample may be carry-over from other donors' samples. Both conserved end residues are part of each CDR3. The D gene is left open where the match is weak. Rows give clone size only sometimes, using once, few, many, or a class for an expanded clone.

V	D	size	J	CDR3	DNA
TRBV9	TRBD1	many	TRBJ2-1	CASSVAPGTGADEQFF	TGTGCCAGCAGCGTAGCTCCCGGGACAGGGGCCGATGAGCAGTTCTTC
TRBV18	TRBD1	many	TRBJ2-1	CASSPGTDDEQFF	TGTGCCAGCTCACCGGGGACAGACGATGAGCAGTTCTTC
TRBV4-2	.	many	TRBJ2-7	CASSQGVAGEAYEQYF	TGTGCCAGCAGCCAAGGAGTCGCAGGGGAGGCCTACGAGCAGTACTTC
TRBV20-1	TRBD2	.	TRBJ2-2	CSASKLAANTGELFF	TGCAGTGCTAGTAAACTAGCGGCGAACACCGGGGAGCTGTTTTTT
TRBV6-2/TRBV6-3	.	many	TRBJ1-5	CASSYSPGVRNQPQHF	TGTGCCAGCAGTTACTCGCCAGGGGTTCGCAATCAGCCCCAGCATTTT
TRBV6-5	.	many	TRBJ2-2	CASSFPGPGRTGELFF	TGTGCCAGCAGTTTCCCCGGGCCAGGGCGGACCGGGGAGCTGTTTTTT
TRBV6-6	TRBD1	many	TRBJ1-1	CASSYPGTGGPTEAFF	TGTGCCAGCAGTTACCCCGGGACAGGGGGCCCCACTGAAGCTTTCTTT
TRBV6-2/TRBV6-3	.	.	TRBJ1-1	CASSYSMGETEAFF	TGTGCCAGCAGTTATTCGATGGGGGAGACTGAAGCTTTCTTT
TRBV29-1	TRBD1	.	TRBJ1-1	CSVWTGGVGTEAFF	TGCAGCGTTTGGACAGGGGGCGTGGGGACTGAAGCTTTCTTT
TRBV7-2	.	many	TRBJ2-3	CASSLEGLGTDTQYF	TGTGCCAGCAGCTTAGAGGGTCTGGGCACAGATACGCAGTATTTT